One and the same sample provided the 11 T cell receptor beta chains below, sequenced in a study of cytomegalovirus exposure and HLA in healthy donors. A multiplex PCR was run with 60 Vbeta primers and 13 Jbeta primers. Clones were sequenced by immunoSEQ multiplex PCR, and TCRdb holds only the in-frame ones, with some missing. This sample contains tens of thousands of clones. Material: PBMCs. The receptors come from a woman aged 40 to 50 in good health and CMV-seronegative.

The genes are TRBV7-2 and TRBJ2-5, with TRBD2 matching 12 bases. The CDR3 has 16 amino acids. CDR1 and CDR2 (germline): SGHTA, FQGNSA. With 3 bases clipped from V and 3 bases from J, the junction kept 5 bases outside the gene matches. The CDR3 bases are TGTGCCAGCAGCTTCAGACTAGCGGGAGTTAAAGAGACCCAGTACTTC. Translating it yields CASSFRLAGVKETQYF.

The V call is TRBV10-3, the J call TRBJ1-4; TRBD1 aligns across 7 bases. Germline CDR1 ENHRY, CDR2 SYGVKD. The CDR3 is 20 residues long. The ends lost 7 bases at V and 3 bases at J; junction bases unmatched: 23. CDR3 sequence reads: CAITPKRGTEGPGANEKLFF. The CDR3 bases are TGTGCCATCACCCCTAAAAGGGGGACAGAGGGCCCGGGAGCTAATGAAAAACTGTTTTTT.

This chain links TRBV5-1 with TRBJ1-1, with TRBD1 as a possible D gene (5 bases). Germline V gene data show CDR1 as SGHRS and CDR2 as YFSETQ. V lost 3 bases and J 2 bases, leaving 23 bases between the germline ends. The CDR3 loop spans 18 amino acids. For the CDR3, the DNA is TGCGCCAGCAGCTCCGGGGGGTGGTATAATCGGGACAACACTGAAGCTTTCTTT. It yields the protein CASSSGGWYNRDNTEAFF.

The rearrangement uses TRBV19 and TRBJ2-2; no reliable D call. Germline V gene sequence: CDR1 LNHDA, CDR2 SQIVND (reference sequence). V was trimmed by 3 bases and J by 3 bases, leaving 11 bases between them. The CDR3 length is 15 residues. CDR3 bases: TGTGCCAGTAGTATTGGCCACGCGGACACCGGGGAGCTGTTTTTT. Its translation: CASSIGHADTGELFF.

The V call is TRBV18, the J call TRBJ1-5; TRBD1 matches 9 bases. V dropped 4 bases and J dropped 4; count of bases not matched to a gene: 2. This CDR3 region has 14 residues. The germline V gene has CDR1 KGHSH and CDR2 LQKENI. In DNA form, the CDR3 reads TGTGCCAGCTCACTGACAGGGGGGAATCAGCCCCAGCATTTT. Protein product: CASSLTGGNQPQHF.

The chain employs TRBV7-9 and TRBJ2-7, with 13 bases matching TRBD2. Germline values: CDR1 SEHNR, CDR2 FQNEAQ (reference sequence). CDR3 size: 16 residues. V lost 8 bases to trimming and J lost 7 bases; unmatched junction nucleotides: 14. CDR3 in amino acids: CASDGWGLAGTGEQYF. CDR3 sequence (DNA): TGTGCCAGCGATGGGTGGGGACTAGCGGGAACGGGGGAGCAGTACTTC. The variable domain in full, with the rest retrieved from reference TRBV7-9 and TRBJ2-7, is DTGVSQNPRHKITKRGQNVTFRCDPISEHNRLYWYRQTLGQGPEFLTYFQNEAQLEKSRLLSDRFSAERPKGSFSTLEIQRTEQGDSAMYLCASDGWGLAGTGEQYFGPGTRLTVT.

The J gene is TRBJ1-2, the V gene TRBV27; D is undetermined. The CDR3 has 13 residues. V dropped 6 bases and J dropped 8 bases, with 16 bases sitting between them. Germline-derived CDR1 and CDR2 are MNHEY and SMNVEV (reference sequence). CDR3: CASRLGPARGYTF. In DNA, the CDR3 is TGTGCCAGCAGGCTTGGGCCCGCCCGGGGCTACACCTTC.

V is TRBV14 and J is TRBJ2-7, with D uncertain. Deletions cut 1 base from V and 3 bases from J, with 4 bases between. Germline CDR1 SGHDN, CDR2 FVKESK. The CDR3 is 12 residues long. CDR3 nucleotides: TGTGCCAGCAGCCAAGCCTACTACGAGCAGTACTTC. It translates to CASSQAYYEQYF.

CDR3 nucleotides: TGCGCCAGCAGCTTGGAGGTCAGGGAGACCCAGTACTTC. Protein sequence: CASSLEVRETQYF. The chain is built from TRBV5-1 and TRBJ2-5; D is unclear. Per the germline V gene, CDR1 is SGHRS and CDR2 is YFSETQ. V was trimmed by 0 bases and J by 5 bases, leaving 8 bases between them. This CDR3 spans 13 amino acids. The full variable domain, completed using reference TRBV5-1 and TRBJ2-5, is KAGVTQTPRYLIKTRGQQVTLSCSPISGHRSVSWYQQTPGQGLQFLFEYFSETQRNKGNFPGRFSGRQFSNSRSEMNVSTLELGDSALYLCASSLEVRETQYFGPGTRLLVL.

The CDR3 nucleotides are TGCGCCAGCAGCCAAGCACGGGACTCAGGACAGTATTTT. Protein sequence: CASSQARDSGQYF. The chain joins TRBV4-3 to TRBJ2-3; D may be TRBD2 (6 bases). This CDR3 is built from 13 residues. Between the trimmed V and J ends, which lost 1 base and 12 bases, there was a span of 14 bases. The germline V gene encodes CDR1 LGHNA and CDR2 YSLEER.

This rearrangement joins TRBV9 to TRBJ2-3; 7 nucleotides match TRBD2. Looked up from germline, CDR1 is SGDLS and CDR2 is YYNGEE. The trim removed 5 bases at V and 0 bases at J, leaving 6 bases unmatched. CDR3 length: 15 residues. The CDR3 coding sequence is TGTGCCAGCAGGGAGGGAGGGGCTAGCACAGATACGCAGTATTTT. Protein sequence: CASREGGASTDTQYF.